One and the same sample provided the 3 T cell receptor beta chains below, sequenced in a study of blood T cell repertoires in COVID-19. Clones were sequenced by immunoSEQ multiplex PCR, and TCRdb holds only the in-frame ones, with some missing. Among about 300,000 clones listed, roughly nine tenths were seen once. Material for sequencing was PBMCs or T cells enriched from blood (not recorded which). These receptors all stem from a woman under 30 who had recovered from COVID-19.

The V gene is TRBV2, the J gene TRBJ1-2; D possibly corresponds to TRBD1 (6 bases). The CDR3 contains 11 residues. With 9 bases removed from V and 6 bases from J, the gap between germline ends came to 11 bases. The germline V gene encodes CDR1 SNHLY and CDR2 FYNNEI. The CDR3 DNA reads TGTGCCAGGGACAGTAGTCATGGCTACACCTTC. It yields the protein CARDSSHGYTF.

The chain joins TRBV2 to TRBJ2-7; 8 bases fit TRBD2. The length of the CDR3 is 15 residues. CDR1 and CDR2 (germline): SNHLY, FYNNEI. Germline trimming cut 1 base from V and 0 bases from J; bases unmatched to any gene: 2. DNA of the CDR3: TGTGCCAGCAGTGAAGGGCTAGCGGGCTCCTACGAGCAGTACTTC. Its protein is CASSEGLAGSYEQYF.

The rearrangement links TRBV27 to TRBJ2-1, with TRBD2 matching 13 bases. V dropped 5 bases and J dropped 5; count of bases not matched to a gene: 15. Germline V gene data show CDR1 as MNHEY and CDR2 as SMNVEV (reference sequence). The CDR3 runs 19 residues. CDR3 amino acids: CASSGRLAGGPLVNNEQFF. The CDR3 DNA follows: TGTGCCAGCAGTGGGCGACTAGCGGGAGGTCCTTTGGTAAACAATGAGCAGTTCTTC.